These T cell receptor beta chains were read from a single sample in a study of vaccination and CD4 T cells after COVID-19. TCRdb re-derived calls from the PCR reads in MiXCR, one entry per CDR3 protein. The data show 9,000 to 13,000 distinct CDR3 sequences, with 58% seen just once and 20% to 25% held by the top ten. Antigen specificity for these receptors is unknown. Sequencing was performed on CD4+ T cells from blood, cultured in vitro. These receptors came from a human donor who had recovered from COVID-19. The CDR3 runs from the conserved cysteine through the conserved F or W. The D gene is left open where the match is weak. Size tells how often a clone was seen (once, few, many) or the class of an expanded clone, and some rows leave it out.

J gene: TRBJ1-4; D gene: NA; V gene: TRBV20-1; CDR3 length: 15; clone size: NA; CDR3 protein: CSAAPGGGGEEKLFF; CDR3 DNA: TGCAGTGCTGCCCCCGGGGGAGGGGGAGAGGAAAAACTGTTTTTT
J gene: TRBJ2-2; D gene: TRBD1; V gene: TRBV5-1; CDR3 length: 15; clone size: once; CDR3 protein: CASSTGTGDTGELFF; CDR3 DNA: TGCGCCAGCAGCACCGGGACAGGGGACACCGGGGAGCTGTTTTTT
J gene: TRBJ2-5; D gene: TRBD1; V gene: TRBV2; CDR3 length: 15; clone size: once; CDR3 protein: CASSWGRTGGETQYF; CDR3 DNA: TGTGCCAGCAGTTGGGGAAGGACAGGGGGAGAGACCCAGTACTTC
J gene: TRBJ1-1; D gene: NA; V gene: TRBV30; CDR3 length: 13; clone size: NA; CDR3 protein: CAWGFRMNTEAFF; CDR3 DNA: TGTGCCTGGGGATTCCGGATGAACACTGAAGCTTTCTTT
J gene: TRBJ2-7; D gene: TRBD1; V gene: TRBV6-5; CDR3 length: 17; clone size: NA; CDR3 protein: CASSYNFLQGRTYEQYF; CDR3 DNA: TGTGCCAGCAGCTACAACTTCTTACAGGGGAGAACCTACGAGCAGTACTTC
J gene: TRBJ1-3; D gene: NA; V gene: TRBV6-2/TRBV6-3; CDR3 length: 16; clone size: NA; CDR3 protein: CASSPLGPQTGNTIYF; CDR3 DNA: TGTGCCAGCAGTCCTCTAGGGCCGCAGACCGGAAACACCATATATTTT
J gene: TRBJ2-3; D gene: TRBD2; V gene: TRBV12-3/TRBV12-4; CDR3 length: 14; clone size: NA; CDR3 protein: CASSGGGATDTQYF; CDR3 DNA: TGTGCCAGCAGTGGCGGGGGGGCCACAGATACGCAGTATTTT
J gene: TRBJ1-6; D gene: NA; V gene: TRBV6-2/TRBV6-3; CDR3 length: 14; clone size: few; CDR3 protein: CASSRTGMKSPLHF; CDR3 DNA: TGTGCCAGCAGCCGAACAGGGATGAAGTCACCCCTCCACTTT
J gene: TRBJ2-3; D gene: TRBD2; V gene: TRBV11-2; CDR3 length: 19; clone size: NA; CDR3 protein: CASSLSPYVAGGRTDTQYF; CDR3 DNA: TGTGCCAGCAGCCTCTCTCCCTATGTAGCGGGGGGACGCACAGATACGCAGTATTTT
J gene: TRBJ2-7; D gene: TRBD2; V gene: TRBV20-1; CDR3 length: 19; clone size: few; CDR3 protein: CSARVKRLAGGDLSYEQYF; CDR3 DNA: TGCAGTGCTAGAGTAAAACGGCTAGCGGGGGGTGACCTCTCCTACGAGCAGTACTTC
J gene: TRBJ2-7; D gene: TRBD2; V gene: TRBV15; CDR3 length: 16; clone size: NA; CDR3 protein: CATSTITSGGSYEQYF; CDR3 DNA: TGTGCCACCAGCACTATTACTAGCGGGGGATCCTACGAGCAGTACTTC
J gene: TRBJ2-2; D gene: TRBD2; V gene: TRBV12-3/TRBV12-4; CDR3 length: 20; clone size: NA; CDR3 protein: CASSQAHLTSGGAYTGELFF; CDR3 DNA: TGTGCCAGCAGCCAAGCACACTTGACTAGCGGGGGGGCCTACACCGGGGAGCTGTTTTTT
J gene: TRBJ2-3; D gene: TRBD2; V gene: TRBV20-1; CDR3 length: 16; clone size: NA; CDR3 protein: CSASGGARFLVDTQYF; CDR3 DNA: TGCAGTGCTAGCGGGGGGGCCCGATTTCTGGTAGATACGCAGTATTTT
J gene: TRBJ2-2; D gene: NA; V gene: TRBV6-1; CDR3 length: 14; clone size: NA; CDR3 protein: CASSEGPRAGELFF; CDR3 DNA: TGTGCCAGCAGTGAAGGGCCTCGGGCCGGGGAGCTGTTTTTT
J gene: TRBJ2-2; D gene: NA; V gene: TRBV19; CDR3 length: 14; clone size: NA; CDR3 protein: CASSAWWGAGELFF; CDR3 DNA: TGTGCCAGTAGTGCCTGGTGGGGGGCCGGGGAGCTGTTTTTT
J gene: TRBJ1-1; D gene: NA; V gene: TRBV20-1; CDR3 length: 12; clone size: NA; CDR3 protein: CSARRGNTEAFF; CDR3 DNA: TGCAGTGCTAGACGGGGGAACACTGAAGCTTTCTTT
J gene: TRBJ2-1; D gene: TRBD2; V gene: TRBV7-2; CDR3 length: 14; clone size: NA; CDR3 protein: CASGTTSGASGQFF; CDR3 DNA: TGTGCCAGCGGCACGACTAGCGGGGCCTCGGGGCAGTTCTTC
J gene: TRBJ2-7; D gene: TRBD2; V gene: TRBV6-5; CDR3 length: 14; clone size: NA; CDR3 protein: CASSLTSGDYEQYF; CDR3 DNA: TGTGCCAGCAGTTTGACTAGCGGGGACTACGAGCAGTACTTC
J gene: TRBJ1-1; D gene: NA; V gene: TRBV7-9; CDR3 length: 14; clone size: few; CDR3 protein: CASSSETAGGEAFF; CDR3 DNA: TGTGCCAGCAGCTCGGAGACGGCCGGTGGTGAAGCTTTCTTT
J gene: TRBJ1-3; D gene: NA; V gene: TRBV5-1; CDR3 length: 18; clone size: once; CDR3 protein: CASSVTTGLPRSGNTIYF; CDR3 DNA: TGCGCCAGCAGCGTCACAACAGGGCTACCCCGCTCTGGAAACACCATATATTTT
J gene: TRBJ2-7; D gene: NA; V gene: TRBV10-3; CDR3 length: 12; clone size: NA; CDR3 protein: CATSNGYYEQYF; CDR3 DNA: TGTGCCACCTCCAACGGGTACTACGAGCAGTACTTC
J gene: TRBJ2-5; D gene: TRBD2; V gene: TRBV6-1; CDR3 length: 15; clone size: NA; CDR3 protein: CASGFSGGFQETQYF; CDR3 DNA: TGTGCCAGCGGGTTTAGCGGGGGGTTCCAAGAGACCCAGTACTTC
J gene: TRBJ2-2; D gene: TRBD1; V gene: TRBV6-1; CDR3 length: 15; clone size: NA; CDR3 protein: CASSPGQGASGELFF; CDR3 DNA: TGTGCCAGCAGCCCCGGACAGGGGGCATCCGGGGAGCTGTTTTTT
J gene: TRBJ2-2; D gene: TRBD1; V gene: TRBV2; CDR3 length: 14; clone size: NA; CDR3 protein: CASSGDRKTGELFF; CDR3 DNA: TGTGCCAGCAGTGGGGACAGGAAGACCGGGGAGCTGTTTTTT
J gene: TRBJ2-2; D gene: TRBD1; V gene: TRBV6-1; CDR3 length: 15; clone size: few; CDR3 protein: CASSGGTGATGELFF; CDR3 DNA: TGTGCCAGCAGTGGGGGGACAGGGGCCACCGGGGAGCTGTTTTTT
J gene: TRBJ1-1; D gene: TRBD1; V gene: TRBV5-4; CDR3 length: 16; clone size: once; CDR3 protein: CASSLAGTGSHTEAFF; CDR3 DNA: TGTGCCAGCAGCTTGGCTGGGACAGGGTCCCACACTGAAGCTTTCTTT
J gene: TRBJ1-2; D gene: NA; V gene: TRBV24-1; CDR3 length: 11; clone size: once; CDR3 protein: CATSPWDGYTF; CDR3 DNA: TGTGCCACCAGTCCCTGGGATGGCTACACCTTC
J gene: TRBJ2-5; D gene: TRBD1; V gene: TRBV20-1; CDR3 length: 15; clone size: NA; CDR3 protein: CSARQRDRITETQYF; CDR3 DNA: TGCAGTGCCCGCCAACGGGACAGGATTACCGAGACCCAGTACTTC
J gene: TRBJ2-3; D gene: TRBD1; V gene: TRBV27; CDR3 length: 14; clone size: NA; CDR3 protein: CASSLTGGTDTQYF; CDR3 DNA: TGTGCCAGCAGTTTAACAGGGGGCACAGATACGCAGTATTTT
J gene: TRBJ1-5; D gene: NA; V gene: TRBV18; CDR3 length: 16; clone size: NA; CDR3 protein: CASSPPGTYSNQPQHF; CDR3 DNA: TGTGCCAGCTCACCACCTGGGACCTATAGCAATCAGCCCCAGCATTTT
J gene: TRBJ1-1; D gene: NA; V gene: TRBV7-9; CDR3 length: 13; clone size: NA; CDR3 protein: CASSRPENTEAFF; CDR3 DNA: TGTGCCAGCAGCCGACCAGAAAACACTGAAGCTTTCTTT
J gene: TRBJ2-3; D gene: NA; V gene: TRBV5-4; CDR3 length: 17; clone size: NA; CDR3 protein: CASSAGLAGFSIDTQYF; CDR3 DNA: TGTGCCAGCAGCGCCGGACTGGCGGGGTTTTCAATAGATACGCAGTATTTT
J gene: TRBJ2-5; D gene: NA; V gene: TRBV10-3; CDR3 length: 12; clone size: NA; CDR3 protein: CAIRDLQETQYF; CDR3 DNA: TGTGCCATCAGAGACCTTCAAGAGACCCAGTACTTC
J gene: TRBJ2-2; D gene: NA; V gene: TRBV27; CDR3 length: 14; clone size: few; CDR3 protein: CASSPIRGTGELFF; CDR3 DNA: TGTGCCAGCAGTCCCATCCGGGGCACCGGGGAGCTGTTTTTT
J gene: TRBJ2-2; D gene: TRBD2; V gene: TRBV20-1; CDR3 length: 17; clone size: NA; CDR3 protein: CSARDLREGANTGEPFF; CDR3 DNA: TGCAGTGCTAGAGATTTGAGGGAGGGTGCGAACACCGGGGAGCCGTTTTTT
J gene: TRBJ1-1; D gene: TRBD1; V gene: TRBV11-3; CDR3 length: 16; clone size: NA; CDR3 protein: CASSHRGFQGDTEAFF; CDR3 DNA: TGTGCCAGCAGCCACAGGGGGTTCCAGGGGGACACTGAAGCTTTCTTT
J gene: TRBJ1-1; D gene: NA; V gene: TRBV6-1; CDR3 length: 12; clone size: NA; CDR3 protein: CASSRDGLEAFF; CDR3 DNA: TGTGCCAGCAGCCGGGACGGACTTGAAGCTTTCTTT
J gene: TRBJ2-5; D gene: NA; V gene: TRBV5-5; CDR3 length: 16; clone size: NA; CDR3 protein: CASSFIFGQRSETQYF; CDR3 DNA: TGTGCCAGCAGCTTTATCTTCGGACAGCGATCCGAGACCCAGTACTTC
J gene: TRBJ1-1; D gene: TRBD1; V gene: TRBV20-1; CDR3 length: 13; clone size: NA; CDR3 protein: CSARATGQGLAFF; CDR3 DNA: TGCAGTGCTAGAGCGACGGGACAGGGCTTAGCTTTCTTT
J gene: TRBJ1-2; D gene: NA; V gene: TRBV6-1; CDR3 length: 12; clone size: NA; CDR3 protein: CASSTGLSGYTF; CDR3 DNA: TGTGCCAGCAGCACAGGTCTGTCTGGCTACACCTTC
J gene: TRBJ2-3; D gene: NA; V gene: TRBV7-2; CDR3 length: 15; clone size: NA; CDR3 protein: CASTIVKLGTDTQYF; CDR3 DNA: TGTGCCAGCACCATCGTTAAGCTAGGGACAGATACGCAGTATTTT
J gene: TRBJ2-1; D gene: NA; V gene: TRBV19; CDR3 length: 14; clone size: few; CDR3 protein: CASSLGDLGVEQFF; CDR3 DNA: TGTGCCAGTAGTCTCGGGGACCTCGGGGTTGAGCAGTTCTTC
J gene: TRBJ2-7; D gene: NA; V gene: TRBV2; CDR3 length: 13; clone size: NA; CDR3 protein: CASIRDITYEQYF; CDR3 DNA: TGTGCCAGCATACGGGACATTACCTACGAGCAGTACTTC
J gene: TRBJ1-5; D gene: NA; V gene: TRBV6-5; CDR3 length: 15; clone size: NA; CDR3 protein: CASSYSRGNNQPQHF; CDR3 DNA: TGTGCCAGCAGTTACTCGAGGGGGAACAATCAGCCCCAGCATTTT
J gene: TRBJ2-2; D gene: NA; V gene: TRBV6-5; CDR3 length: 15; clone size: NA; CDR3 protein: CASSYLLGVTGELFF; CDR3 DNA: TGTGCCAGCAGTTACCTGTTGGGGGTTACCGGGGAGCTGTTTTTT
J gene: TRBJ1-2; D gene: NA; V gene: TRBV20-1; CDR3 length: 11; clone size: NA; CDR3 protein: CSASDNYGYTF; CDR3 DNA: TGCAGTGCTAGCGATAACTATGGCTACACCTTC
J gene: TRBJ1-2; D gene: NA; V gene: TRBV9; CDR3 length: 13; clone size: few; CDR3 protein: CASSATANYGYTF; CDR3 DNA: TGTGCCAGCAGCGCTACAGCGAACTATGGCTACACCTTC